The subject of this entry is one T cell receptor (beta chain). It has no known antigen specificity. No clone much larger than this one lies a single base away; base qualities are absent. This record belongs to a study of blood T cell repertoires in COVID-19 (dated by TCRdb to 2018 to 2020). General notes on the study: The collaborator samples originated in the United States, Italy and Spain and spanned the acute and convalescent phases of COVID-19. The material from the prospective study consisted of cDNA or gDNA derived from T cells, B-cell-depleted T cells, or PBMCs. Deeply sampled blood TCRbeta repertoires from subjects exposed to, actively infected with, or recovered from COVID-19 were included in the dataset. A freely available public database, intended as a resource for researchers studying the immune response to SARS-CoV-2, is where the repertoires were released. Samples came from the ongoing ImmuneRACE study (first 160 participants) plus 1,254 subjects from 6 global collaborators. The sample metadata nearly always contained a de-identified subject ID, COVID-19 status, age in years and sex. Where HLA class I and class II types were available, the types were taken from metadata supplied by the sample provider, not from assay-based typing.

Trimming removed 4 bases from V and 0 bases from J, leaving 9 bases between the germline ends. CDR1 MNHEY and CDR2 SMNVEV are derived from the germline V gene (reference sequence). Measured from the cysteine to the phenylalanine, the CDR3 is 15 residues long. The only DNA kept is the CDR3, 45 bases in frame from the first base. Another Seattle source contributed samples from volunteer blood donors who had recovered from COVID-19. Collaborating institutions collected whole blood in K2EDTA tubes following their own protocols. For TCRbeta analysis, collaborators shipped samples in one of three forms: frozen whole blood, isolated PBMCs, or DNA extracted from either of those sample types. Overall study outcomes, separate from this receptor: Clinical and demographic metadata were provided uncurated, with the amount varying by source and participant.

TCRbeta CDR3 regions were amplified from genomic DNA using the immunoSEQ Assay, a bias-controlled multiplex PCR. In the original analysis: Within the assay, amplification of reference gene primers was used to estimate how many nucleated cells each sample contained. Sequence reads were collapsed and filtered to measure the absolute abundance of every unique TCRbeta CDR3 rearrangement. Productive Simpson clonality was computed per sample as the square root of Simpson's diversity index over productive rearrangements. In TCRdb, the immuneACCESS table is reduced to in-frame sequences with V and J assigned. These tables do not hold every clone; where another copy was compared, an unresolved V gene accounts for under half, and the others remain unexplained. V, J and clone size are those of that table, while D and trimming were read from the DNA. This sample is represented by 200,000 to 250,000 clones; around 81% of them were singletons. Roughly 2% of the sample is taken by the ten largest.

Recombination connected TRBV27 to TRBJ2-2; 5 matching bases give a weak D call of TRBD1. The specimen was peripheral blood. The receptor was derived from a young man who had recovered from COVID-19. The sequence in DNA is TGTGCCAGCAGTTCCGCAGGGACGAACACCGGGGAGCTGTTTTTT. The encoded protein is CASSSAGTNTGELFF.